These 4 T cell receptor beta chains were all obtained from the same sample, sequenced in a study of OX40 agonist ivuxolimab in advanced cancers. Here immunoSEQ multiplex PCR was the method, and the copy in TCRdb shows in-frame clones only, minus some. The data show 45,000 to 65,000 clones, more than 80% seen once. The sample consisted of CD4+ or CD8+ T cells sorted from blood, taken in a trial of the OX40 agonist ivuxolimab. These TCRs come from an adult with an advanced solid tumor such as melanoma, head and neck, liver or kidney cancer.

This chain joins TRBV6-1 and TRBJ1-6, with D unclear. V lost 2 bases and J lost 10, with 12 bases in between. The CDR3 has 14 residues. Germline CDR1 is MNHNS and CDR2 is SASEGT. CDR3 amino acids: CASSELEGKSPLHF. The CDR3 DNA sequence: TGTGCCAGCAGTGAACTGGAAGGCAAATCACCCCTCCACTTT.

This chain joins TRBV5-4 and TRBJ2-1; TRBD2 agrees at 11 bases. The CDR3 runs to 16 residues. The junction had 9 bases not matched to a gene; V was cut back by 7 bases and J by 3 bases. Germline values: CDR1 SGHNT, CDR2 YYREEE (reference sequence). Here the CDR3 reads CASEYGLAGFYNEQFF. The CDR3 nucleotides are TGTGCCAGCGAATACGGACTAGCGGGCTTCTACAATGAGCAGTTCTTC.

The chain recombines TRBV14 with TRBJ1-2, with D unresolved. This CDR3 is built from 17 residues. V dropped 7 bases and J dropped 4 bases, with 25 bases sitting between them. Germline V gene sequence: CDR1 SGHDN, CDR2 FVKESK. CDR3 DNA sequence: TGTGCCAGCAACACAAAAACCATCGGGCCCGACGGCTATGGCTACACCTTC. Its protein product is CASNTKTIGPDGYGYTF.

The table lists this clone with a count of one. The genes are TRBV29-1 and TRBJ2-5; the D is unclear. Germline CDR1 reads SQVTM; CDR2 reads ANQGSEA. The CDR3 has 10 amino acids. V lost 4 bases, J lost 3 bases, and 3 bases lay in between. CDR3 residues: CSVAEETQYF. Written as DNA, the CDR3 is TGCAGCGTTGCCGAAGAGACCCAGTACTTC.